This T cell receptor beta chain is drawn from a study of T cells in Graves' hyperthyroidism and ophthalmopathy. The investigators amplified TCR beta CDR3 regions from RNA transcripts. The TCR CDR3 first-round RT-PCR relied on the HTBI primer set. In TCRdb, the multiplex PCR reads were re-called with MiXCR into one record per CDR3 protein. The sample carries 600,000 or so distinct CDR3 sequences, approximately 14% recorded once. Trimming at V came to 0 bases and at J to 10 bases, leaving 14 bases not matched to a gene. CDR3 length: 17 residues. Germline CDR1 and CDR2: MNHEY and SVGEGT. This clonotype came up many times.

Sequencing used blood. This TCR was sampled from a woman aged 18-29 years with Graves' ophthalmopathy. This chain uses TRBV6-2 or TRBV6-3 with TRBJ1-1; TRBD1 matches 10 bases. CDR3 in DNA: TGTGCCAGCAGTTACTCGAGGATTAGCAGCCGGGACAGGGGAGCTTTCTTT. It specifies CASSYSRISSRDRGAFF.